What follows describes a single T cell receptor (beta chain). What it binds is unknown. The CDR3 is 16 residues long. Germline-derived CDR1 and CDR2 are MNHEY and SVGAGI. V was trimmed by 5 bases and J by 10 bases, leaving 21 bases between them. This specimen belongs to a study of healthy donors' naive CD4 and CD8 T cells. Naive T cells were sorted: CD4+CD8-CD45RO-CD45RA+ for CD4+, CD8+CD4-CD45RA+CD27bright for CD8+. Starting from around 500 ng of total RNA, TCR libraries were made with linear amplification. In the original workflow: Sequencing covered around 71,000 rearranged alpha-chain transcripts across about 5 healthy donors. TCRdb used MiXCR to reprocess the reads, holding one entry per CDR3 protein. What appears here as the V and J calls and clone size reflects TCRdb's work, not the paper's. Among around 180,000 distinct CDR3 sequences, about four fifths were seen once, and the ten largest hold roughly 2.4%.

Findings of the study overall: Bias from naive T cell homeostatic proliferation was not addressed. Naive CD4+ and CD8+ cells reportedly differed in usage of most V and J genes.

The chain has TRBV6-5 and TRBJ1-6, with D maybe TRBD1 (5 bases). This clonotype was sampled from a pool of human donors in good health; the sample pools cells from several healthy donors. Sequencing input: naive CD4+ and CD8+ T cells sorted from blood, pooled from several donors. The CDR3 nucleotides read TGTGCCAGCAGTGACCCGGGGCCCCATCACGGGTCACCCCTCCACTTT. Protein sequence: CASSDPGPHHGSPLHF.